The 27 T cell receptor beta chains reported below all come from one sample, sequenced in a study of control samples from healthy donors and cancer patients. Clones were read by immunoSEQ multiplex PCR, and TCRdb kept only the in-frame ones, dropping some. This listing includes roughly 200,000 clones. The sequencing input was blood. These receptors all stem from a woman under 40 in good health.

The V and J genes are TRBV4-1 and TRBJ1-5; TRBD1 matches at 8 bases. With V trimmed by 1 base and J by 6 bases, 2 bases remained unmatched. In germline, CDR1 is MGHRA, CDR2 YSYEKL. This CDR3 spans 14 amino acids. CDR3 sequence: CASSQGQGIQPQHF. The CDR3, as DNA: TGCGCCAGCAGCCAAGGACAGGGGATTCAGCCCCAGCATTTT.

The chain employs TRBV3-1 (or the pseudogene TRBV3-2) and TRBJ1-2; D call uncertain. This CDR3 spans 11 amino acids. Deletions cut 1 base from V and 8 bases from J, with 5 bases between. Looked up from germline, CDR1 is LGHDT and CDR2 is YNNKEL (reference sequence). CDR3 region: CASSQASGYTF. The CDR3 nucleotides are TGTGCCAGCAGCCAAGCAAGCGGCTACACCTTC.

As concerns this clone: The junction and the germline gene differ at one end; a read error may be behind it. The chain uses TRBV7-7 and TRBJ1-4; a possible D gene is TRBD1 (5 bases). CDR1 SSHAT and CDR2 FNYEAQ come from the germline V gene (reference sequence). The CDR3 has 15 residues. The DNA for the CDR3 is TGTGCTAGCAGCCCAGGGAGCGGCACTAATGAAAAACTGTTTTTT. It translates to CASSPGSGTNEKLFF.

The chain recombines TRBV28 with TRBJ1-1; D gene ambiguous. CDR3 length equals 17 residues. V was shortened by 6 bases and J by 1 base, with 21 bases between the two germline ends. The germline gives CDR1 MDHEN, CDR2 SYDVKM. The CDR3 region has the DNA TGTGCCAGCAGCTGGGAGAACGAGACCCCGGGGAACACTGAAGCTTTCTTT. As protein: CASSWENETPGNTEAFF. Variable domain in full (rest from reference TRBV28 and TRBJ1-1): DVKVTQSSRYLVKRTGEKVFLECVQDMDHENMFWYRQDPGLGLRLIYFSYDVKMKEKGDIPEGYSVSREKKERFSLILESASTNQTSMYLCASSWENETPGNTEAFFGQGTRLTVV.

The rearrangement uses TRBV19 and TRBJ2-7; D perhaps matches TRBD1 (5 bases). CDR3 length equals 13 residues. V lost 4 bases to trimming and J lost 2 bases, with 9 bases between them. Germline CDR1 is LNHDA and CDR2 is SQIVND (reference sequence). For the CDR3, the DNA is TGTGCCAGTAGTAAGGACACCACCTACGAGCAGTACTTC. Amino acid sequence: CASSKDTTYEQYF.

This rearrangement joins TRBV6-4 to TRBJ1-6; tentatively, D is TRBD1 (6 bases). CDR1 and CDR2 from the germline V gene are MRHNA and SNTAGT. Trimming left V 0 bases short and J 8 bases short, with 11 bases between. The CDR3 runs 15 residues. CDR3: CASSDSEGGDSPLHF. The CDR3 DNA reads as TGTGCCAGCAGTGACTCGGAGGGGGGAGATTCACCCCTCCACTTT.

This chain links TRBV9 with TRBJ1-1; D gene ambiguous. The germline gives CDR1 SGDLS, CDR2 YYNGEE. Trimming cost V 3 bases and J 2 bases, with 14 bases left between them. CDR3 length: 15 residues. This CDR3 is CASSALPEPNTEAFF. The CDR3 nucleotides are TGTGCCAGCAGCGCACTGCCGGAGCCCAACACTGAAGCTTTCTTT.

V gene TRBV7-2 combines with J gene TRBJ2-3, with unresolved D. Germline CDR1 SGHTA, CDR2 FQGNSA. V lost 1 base to trimming and J lost 2 bases, with 4 bases between them. CDR3 length equals 13 residues. CDR3 sequence reads: CASSLGSTDTQYF. The CDR3 DNA sequence: TGTGCCAGCAGCTTAGGCTCCACAGATACGCAGTATTTT.

This chain connects TRBV7-9 to TRBJ1-5, with TRBD1 matching 8 bases. The V gene's germline CDR1 is SEHNR and CDR2 FQNEAQ (reference sequence). This CDR3 comprises 16 residues. V lost 3 bases and J lost 3; bases outside the gene matches: 7. The CDR3 DNA sequence: TGTGCCAGCAGCTTGGGTACGCAGGGGGCCAATCAGCCCCAGCATTTT. Its translation: CASSLGTQGANQPQHF.

The chain links TRBV19 to TRBJ2-7; D might be TRBD2 (5 bases). The V gene lost 3 bases and the J gene lost 5 bases, with 11 bases spanning the gap. Germline CDR1 is LNHDA and CDR2 is SQIVND (reference sequence). This CDR3 region has 13 residues. CDR3 loop: CASSMWGDHEQYF. The CDR3 DNA follows: TGTGCCAGTAGTATGTGGGGAGACCACGAGCAGTACTTC.

The chain links TRBV29-1 to TRBJ1-1; 7 bases are a match to TRBD1. The CDR3 contains 13 residues. The V gene's germline CDR1 is SQVTM and CDR2 ANQGSEA. Losses at the gene ends were 7 bases for V and 0 bases for J; bases not matched to a gene: 5. The CDR3 nucleotides are TGCAGCGGGCGACAGGGATTGAACACTGAAGCTTTCTTT. It yields the protein CSGRQGLNTEAFF.

Here the CDR3 DNA reads TGTGCCAGCAGCCGAGACACAGGACCCGACAATGAGCAGTTCTTC. Translated, it gives CASSRDTGPDNEQFF. The chain is built from TRBV4-2 and TRBJ2-1; perhaps TRBD1 as D (5 bases). There are 15 residues in the CDR3. CDR1 and CDR2 (germline): LGHNA, YNFKEQ. V shed 4 bases and J shed 5 bases, with 15 bases lying between them.

The chain has TRBV6-4 and TRBJ2-1; 13 bases align to TRBD2. The J segment lost 8 bases and the V segment lost 3 bases, leaving 4 bases of the junction unmatched. The CDR3 is 15 residues long. CDR1 is MRHNA, CDR2 SNTAGT, per germline. The CDR3 protein is CASSETLAGGYEQFF. The CDR3, as DNA: TGTGCCAGCAGTGAGACACTAGCGGGGGGGTATGAGCAGTTCTTC.

The chain joins TRBV18 to TRBJ1-5; D gene uncertain. CDR1 is KGHSH, CDR2 LQKENI, per germline. V lost 0 bases and J 4 bases, leaving 16 bases between the germline ends. The CDR3 has 17 residues. The chain's CDR3 is CASSPPNGGRLNQPQHF. CDR3 in DNA: TGTGCCAGCTCACCACCCAATGGAGGGAGGTTAAATCAGCCCCAGCATTTT. Using reference TRBV18 and TRBJ1-5 for the parts outside the CDR3, the full variable domain is NAGVMQNPRHLVRRRGQEARLRCSPMKGHSHVYWYRQLPEEGLKFMVYLQKENIIDESGMPKERFSAEFPKEGPSILRIQQVVRGDSAAYFCASSPPNGGRLNQPQHFGDGTRLSIL.

CDR3 DNA: TGTGCCAGTAGTACAAACAGTAGGCTCACTGAAGCTTTCTTT. This codes for CASSTNSRLTEAFF. The chain couples TRBV19 to TRBJ1-1, with unresolved D. CDR1 and CDR2 (germline): LNHDA, SQIVND (reference sequence). This CDR3 region has 14 residues. V was clipped by 4 bases and J by 4 bases, with 13 bases between them.

This chain uses TRBV3-1 (or the pseudogene TRBV3-2) with TRBJ1-5; D is unresolved. Trimming took 1 base from V and 3 from J, leaving 10 bases between them. The CDR3 covers 15 residues. Germline-derived CDR1 and CDR2 are LGHDT and YNNKEL (reference sequence). CDR3 region: CASSQGPGLNQPQHF. DNA for the CDR3: TGTGCCAGCAGCCAAGGACCCGGGCTCAATCAGCCCCAGCATTTT.

This chain uses TRBV6-4 with TRBJ1-1; D uncertain. The CDR3 extends over 13 amino acids. V was trimmed by 6 bases and J by 1 base, leaving 9 bases between them. Germline assignment: CDR1 MRHNA and CDR2 SNTAGT. The DNA of the CDR3 is TGTGCCAGCAGAAAAACAGCGAACACTGAAGCTTTCTTT. Translating gives CASRKTANTEAFF.

This sequence joins TRBV5-6 and TRBJ1-2; D gene unclear. The CDR3 has 16 residues. Germline loops: CDR1 SGHDT, CDR2 YYEEEE. Trimming cost V 4 bases and J 6 bases, with 22 bases left between them. The CDR3 region is CASSRSNDRIRDGYTF. DNA for the CDR3: TGTGCCAGCAGCCGTTCTAACGACCGAATACGGGATGGCTACACCTTC.

The gene calls are TRBV11-1 and TRBJ1-1; D not certain. CDR3 length: 11 amino acids. CDR1 SGHAT and CDR2 FQDESV come from the germline V gene (reference sequence). The V end was cut by 8 bases, the J end by 7 bases, with 11 bases between. CDR3 coding DNA: TGTGCCAGCCTGGCGAGGGATGAAGCTTTCTTT. Amino acid sequence: CASLARDEAFF.

Here the CDR3 reads CASSSSGRGEKLFF. The CDR3 region has the DNA TGTGCCAGCAGCTCCTCGGGGAGGGGAGAAAAACTGTTTTTT. The V and J genes are TRBV7-6 and TRBJ1-4; TRBD1 might be the D (5 bases). The CDR3 is 14 amino acids. Trimming left V 4 bases short and J 8 bases short, with 14 bases between. CDR1 SGHVS and CDR2 FNYEAQ come from the germline V gene.

J is TRBJ1-5 and V is TRBV6-2 or TRBV6-3, with D hard to call. The CDR3 is made up of 12 amino acids. Trimming took 6 bases from V and 8 from J, leaving 11 bases between them. In germline, CDR1 is MNHEY, CDR2 SVGEGT. DNA of the CDR3: TGTGCCAGCAGCCTACTCCCTAAGCCCCAGCATTTT. Translated: CASSLLPKPQHF.

The chain combines TRBV6-2 or TRBV6-3 with TRBJ2-1; D ambiguous. The CDR3 is made up of 15 amino acids. V gave up 2 bases and J gave up 6 bases, with 14 bases separating them. Germline-derived CDR1 and CDR2 are MNHEY and SVGEGT. CDR3 bases: TGTGCCAGCAGTTACCCCATGGAGCTCCGCAATGAGCAGTTCTTC. Residues: CASSYPMELRNEQFF.

A word on this clone: At one end, the junction sequence differs from germline, possibly due to a read error. The chain recombines TRBV7-7 with TRBJ2-7; D gene unclear. This CDR3 is 14 amino acids long. The germline V gene has CDR1 SSHAT and CDR2 FNYEAQ (reference sequence). CDR3 bases: TGTGCTAGCAGCCAAACCTTGACCTCCTACGAGCAGTACTTC. It codes for CASSQTLTSYEQYF.

The gene calls are TRBV4-3 and TRBJ2-3, with a weak D call TRBD1 (6 bases). The CDR3 loop spans 15 amino acids. The germline CDR1 and CDR2 sequences are LGHNA and YSLEER. V gave up 1 base and J gave up 2 bases, with 10 bases separating them. The CDR3 region has the DNA TGCGCCAGCAGCCAAGGAAACAGGGACACAGATACGCAGTATTTT. This encodes CASSQGNRDTDTQYF.

The gene calls are TRBV5-6 and TRBJ1-2; possible D gene TRBD1, 6 bases. The CDR3 is 18 residues long. Germline loops: CDR1 SGHDT, CDR2 YYEEEE. The V end was cut by 2 bases, the J end by 5 bases, with 25 bases between. The CDR3 sequence: CASSLDPGQGTTRYGYTF. The CDR3, as DNA: TGTGCCAGCAGCTTAGACCCCGGCCAGGGGACAACTAGGTATGGCTACACCTTC.

The rearrangement uses TRBV25-1 and TRBJ2-7, with D possibly matching TRBD1 (5 bases). This CDR3 has 14 amino acids. V dropped 6 bases and J dropped 4 bases, with 16 bases sitting between them. Germline loops: CDR1 MGHDK, CDR2 SYGVNS. CDR3 protein: CASSPIRGRYEQYF. The CDR3, as DNA: TGTGCCAGCAGCCCAATAAGGGGCAGGTACGAGCAGTACTTC.

This chain connects TRBV6-2 or TRBV6-3 to TRBJ1-5, with D uncertain. Germline V CDR1 and CDR2: MNHEY, SVGEGT. The CDR3 is made up of 12 amino acids. V dropped 6 bases and J dropped 9 bases, with 12 bases sitting between them. Written as DNA, the CDR3 is TGTGCCAGCAGCCCCGGCTCTCTGCCCCAGCATTTT. Translated, it gives CASSPGSLPQHF.